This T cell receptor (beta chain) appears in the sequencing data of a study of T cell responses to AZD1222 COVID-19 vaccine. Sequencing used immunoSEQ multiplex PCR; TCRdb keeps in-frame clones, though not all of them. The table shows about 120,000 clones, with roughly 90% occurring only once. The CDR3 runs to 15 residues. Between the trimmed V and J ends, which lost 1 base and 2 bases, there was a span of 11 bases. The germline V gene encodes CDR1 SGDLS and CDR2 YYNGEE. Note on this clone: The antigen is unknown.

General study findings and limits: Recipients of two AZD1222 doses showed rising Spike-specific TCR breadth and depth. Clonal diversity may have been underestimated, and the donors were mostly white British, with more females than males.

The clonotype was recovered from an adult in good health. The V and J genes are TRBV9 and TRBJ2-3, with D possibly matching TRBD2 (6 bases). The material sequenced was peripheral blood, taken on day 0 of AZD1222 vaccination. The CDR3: CASSVMSGDTDTQYF. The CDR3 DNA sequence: TGTGCCAGCAGCGTAATGTCGGGAGACACAGATACGCAGTATTTT.